This TCR beta chain was retrieved from a study of shared clonotypes between healthy human individuals. Trimming removed 5 bases at V and 7 bases at J, with 20 bases between. The CDR3 has 15 amino acids. Germline CDR1 SGHAT, CDR2 FQNNGV. Only in-frame clones appear in the TCRdb table, and some are missing; sequencing was by immunoSEQ multiplex PCR. The sample has under 600,000 clones, over 75% seen once. The rearrangement uses TRBV11-2 and TRBJ2-5; TRBD1 might be the D (5 bases). The sequenced sample was PBMCs. This TCR was recovered from a middle-aged woman in good health. Some clones in this sample may be carry-over from other donors' samples. CDR3 in amino acids: CASSPLVMGHTTQYF. CDR3 coding DNA: TGTGCCAGCAGCCCCCTGGTGATGGGGCATACGACCCAGTACTTC.